Presented here are 17 T cell receptor beta chains from one specimen sequenced in a study of tumor-infiltrating lymphocytes in primary liver carcinoma (dated by TCRdb to about 2017). Blood RNA was extracted from unsorted whole blood with TRIzol reagent; germline DNA came from the DNeasy Blood & Tissue kit. The reads were generated on an Illumina HiSeq 2500. Starting from approximately 0.5 ug total RNA, TCRbeta-specific cDNA was produced by reverse transcription with a constant-region primer and ProtoScript II reverse transcriptase. Three nested multiplex PCR rounds, following a slightly modified ARM-PCR procedure, were used to build the TCRbeta libraries. The first two PCR rounds used multiplex TRBV1-TRBV30 forward primers with a Cbeta reverse primer, each for about 10 cycles. The raw public data were reprocessed by TCRdb itself: fastp quality trimming at Q25, MiXCR clonotype calling, in-frame beta chains only. Here each entry gathers all rows of one CDR3 protein and keeps the most common genes and DNA. The sample table shows hundreds of thousands of distinct CDR3 sequences, and 45% to 70% are seen once. The ten largest clonotypes hold around 15% of the sample.

Sequenced: peripheral blood. The receptors originated from a woman aged 30 to 39 with primary liver carcinoma and hepatitis B virus infection.

Details on this clonotype: A much larger clonotype is one base distant, so this may be a read error. This rearrangement joins TRBV6-1 to TRBJ2-5; D is undetermined. Germline loops: CDR1 MNHNS, CDR2 SASEGT. This CDR3 has 11 amino acids. The CDR3: CTSLREETQYF. In DNA, the CDR3 is TGTACCAGCCTGCGTGAAGAGACCCAGTACTTC.

As for this clonotype: One end of the junction varies from germline; a read error may be responsible. The chain carries TRBV7-8 and TRBJ2-1; 7 bases line up with TRBD2. The CDR3 sequence is 15 residues long. Germline lookup yields CDR1 SGHVS and CDR2 FQNEAQ. The CDR3, as DNA: TGTGCCAGCAACCCAGGACTAGGGCCGTACAATGAGCAATTCTTC. Translated, it gives CASNPGLGPYNEQFF.

This chain links TRBV12-3 or TRBV12-4 with TRBJ2-5; D gene ambiguous. This CDR3 contains 13 residues. Trimming took 3 bases from V and 5 from J, leaving 10 bases between them. The CDR3 nucleotides are TGTGCCAGCAGTTTCTCCCAGAGGGAGACCCAGTACTTC. Translated, it gives CASSFSQRETQYF.

In this sample, this clonotype turned up once. A read error may account for a junction end that differs from germline. J is TRBJ1-5 and V is TRBV6-6, with no clear D. The CDR3 consists of 15 residues. Per the germline V gene, CDR1 is MNHNY and CDR2 is SVGAGI (reference sequence). The CDR3 DNA follows: TGTGCCAACAGTTTACACCCCCGAAGGAATCAGCCCCAGCATTTT. Translating it yields CANSLHPRRNQPQHF.

V and J are TRBV6-2 or TRBV6-3 and TRBJ2-1; D is unresolved. Germline CDR1 is MNHEY and CDR2 is SVGEGT. The CDR3 covers 13 residues. V was pared by 4 bases and J by 7 bases, with 11 bases between. The CDR3 sequence: CASSSFVANEQFF. The CDR3 DNA sequence: TGTGCCAGCAGTTCGTTTGTGGCGAATGAGCAGTTCTTC.

The chain has TRBV20-1 and TRBJ2-3; 7 bases line up with TRBD2. The CDR3 loop spans 16 amino acids. The V gene's germline CDR1 is DFQATT and CDR2 SNEGSKA (reference sequence). V gave up 3 bases and J gave up 7 bases; unmatched junction bases: 16. The CDR3 region is CSASPRLAPQLNTQYF. For the CDR3, the DNA is TGCAGTGCTAGTCCCCGACTAGCTCCACAATTGAATACGCAGTATTTT.

This rearrangement joins TRBV5-6 to TRBJ2-1; D possibly corresponds to TRBD1 (5 bases). V lost 2 bases and J lost 4, with 10 bases in between. The CDR3 length is 14 residues. Germline values: CDR1 SGHDT, CDR2 YYEEEE. The CDR3 coding sequence is TGTGCCAGCAGCTTTGACAGAGCTTACAATGAGCAGTTCTTC. Protein: CASSFDRAYNEQFF.

To note about this clonotype: A read error may account for a junction end that differs from germline. The chain couples TRBV4-1 to TRBJ1-4; D is uncertain. The V gene's germline CDR1 is MGHRA and CDR2 YSYEKL. The CDR3 length is 15 residues. The CDR3 protein is CASSQVEGGNEKQFF. The CDR3, as DNA: TGCGCCAGCAGCCAAGTGGAGGGCGGTAATGAAAAACAGTTTTTT.

About this clonotype: The junction shows a germline mismatch at one end, possibly a read error. V is TRBV6-1 and J is TRBJ2-3; D not resolved. The CDR3 has 15 amino acids. Germline V lookup: CDR1 MNHNS, CDR2 SASEGT. The CDR3 nucleotides read TGTGCCAGCAGGCTCCAGGCTGAGTACACAGATACACAGTATTTT. The encoded protein is CASRLQAEYTDTQYF.

Comment on this clonotype: This clone may be a read error of a much larger clone one base away. The chain employs TRBV6-6 and TRBJ1-1, with 9 nucleotides matching TRBD1. CDR3 size: 14 residues. Germline CDR1 and CDR2: MNHNY and SVGAGI (reference sequence). The CDR3 spells CASRLQGAVTEALF. The DNA of the CDR3 is TGTGCCAGCAGGTTACAGGGGGCCGTCACTGAAGCTCTCTTT.

This sequence joins TRBV6-5 and TRBJ1-2; D is ambiguous. CDR1 is MNHEY and CDR2 is SVGAGI in the germline V gene. Trimming removed 6 bases from V and 5 bases from J, with 13 bases in between. The CDR3 sequence is 13 residues long. This chain's CDR3 is CASSPHHSYGYTF. The CDR3 DNA is TGTGCCAGCAGCCCCCACCACTCTTATGGCTACACCTTC.

This clonotype has just a few counts. The chain couples TRBV6-5 to TRBJ1-3; tentatively, D is TRBD1 (5 bases). This CDR3 contains 15 residues. The germline V gene has CDR1 MNHEY and CDR2 SVGAGI. V was pared by 2 bases and J by 0 bases, with 8 bases between. The CDR3 DNA follows: TGTGCCAGCAGTTACGAGGGGACCTCTGGAAACACCATATATTTT. It encodes CASSYEGTSGNTIYF.

CDR3 in amino acids: CASSQVRARNNEQFF. CDR3 nucleotides: TGTGCCAGCAGCCAAGTAAGGGCCCGCAACAATGAGCAGTTCTTC. This chain connects TRBV14 to TRBJ2-1; no clear D. This CDR3 is built from 15 residues. V shed 1 base and J shed 5 bases, with 12 bases lying between them. The germline V gene has CDR1 SGHDN and CDR2 FVKESK.

This chain links TRBV29-1 with TRBJ2-1; 7 bases match TRBD1. This CDR3 contains 13 residues. Germline values: CDR1 SQVTM, CDR2 ANQGSEA. The CDR3 sequence: CGTGRQGTNEQFF. The DNA of the CDR3 is TGCGGCACCGGAAGACAGGGAACCAATGAGCAGTTCTTC.

Of note for this clonotype: A junction end diverges from the germline sequence, so it may reflect a read error. The V and J genes are TRBV4-1 and TRBJ2-1, with D perhaps matching TRBD1 (6 bases). Germline V gene data show CDR1 as MGHRA and CDR2 as YSYEKL. The CDR3 contains 15 residues. CDR3 amino acids: CASSLSRGTYNEQFF. CDR3 DNA: TGCGCTAGCAGTCTGTCCAGGGGAACCTACAATGAGCAGTTCTTC.

CDR3 amino acids: CASSTPSPSSGGYADTQYF. CDR3 coding DNA: TGTGCCAGCAGTACCCCGTCCCCCTCTAGCGGGGGATACGCAGATACGCAGTATTTT. The genes are TRBV28 and TRBJ2-3; 10 nucleotides agree with TRBD2. CDR3 size: 19 residues. The V gene end was trimmed by 5 bases and the J gene end by 4 bases; junction bases not matched to a gene: 18. CDR1 is MDHEN, CDR2 SYDVKM, per germline.

Worth noting for this clonotype: Just one base apart from a much larger clone, this may be a read error. This chain joins TRBV7-8 and TRBJ2-7; a weak D match, TRBD1 (6 bases). V dropped 5 bases and J dropped 7 bases, with 21 bases sitting between them. This CDR3 spans 15 amino acids. Germline V gene lookup returns CDR1 SGHVS and CDR2 FQNEAQ. The CDR3 DNA reads TGTGCCAGCAGCATCCCCGGGACAAGGGATAGGGAGCAGTACTTC. This encodes CASSIPGTRDREQYF.